The T cell receptor (beta chain) under discussion was sequenced for a study of blood T cell repertoires in COVID-19. Study context: In each case, the material was cDNA or gDNA derived from T cells, B-cell-depleted T cells, or PBMCs.

The CDR3 is 14 residues long. The V end lost 3 bases, the J end lost 5 bases, and 10 bases lay between the germline ends. Germline V lookup: CDR1 KGHDR, CDR2 SFDVKD. Original data processing: Estimates of nucleated cell counts were drawn from the amplification of reference gene primers. Some clones are missing from TCRdb's copy, which holds only in-frame ones; the method was immunoSEQ multiplex PCR. V and J calls and clone size come straight from that table; D and trimming were deduced from the DNA. The profile shows fewer than 110,000 clones, about 90% of them singletons. The TCR was taken from a man aged 50-59 years in a cohort sampled during active COVID-19. Material: peripheral blood. The chain combines TRBV24-1 with TRBJ1-5; the D gene is possibly TRBD1 (6 bases). For the CDR3, the DNA is TGTGCCACCAGTGATGGGGCAGGGGATCAGCCCCAGCATTTT. Its protein is CATSDGAGDQPQHF.